These T cell receptor beta chains were read from a single sample in a study of T-cell reconstitution after alpha-beta-depleted transplantation in children. TCRdb itself ran the PCR reads through MiXCR, one entry per CDR3 protein. The sample lists about 250,000 distinct CDR3 sequences; about 24% were seen once. The sequenced sample was PBMCs, mostly from graft donor cells, obtained 360 days after TCRalphabeta/CD19-depleted stem cell transplant. Source of these receptors: a female patient aged 2 to 10 who had a stem cell transplant for congenital amegakaryocytic thrombocytopenia, so the T cells may come from the graft donor. CDR3s include the opening cysteine and the closing phenylalanine or tryptophan. D genes are given only for firm matches. Clone size is shown for a subset of rows, as once, few, many or a class of expanded clone.

d_gene	abundance	v_gene	j_gene	CDR3aa	CDR3nt
-	once	TRBV5-4	TRBJ1-4	CASSVDPTNEKLFF	TGTGCCAGCAGCGTCGACCCAACTAATGAAAAACTGTTTTTT
-	few	TRBV5-6	TRBJ2-1	CASSSLRSQFF	TGTGCCAGCAGCTCCCTCAGGTCGCAGTTCTTC
TRBD1	many	TRBV25-1	TRBJ2-7	CASSRQGLDEQYF	TGTGCCAGCAGTAGACAGGGGCTCGACGAGCAGTACTTC
TRBD2	few	TRBV20-1	TRBJ2-7	CSVLGASGVIYEQYF	TGCAGTGTCCTGGGGGCTAGCGGGGTTATTTACGAGCAGTACTTC
TRBD1	few	TRBV14	TRBJ2-2	CASSQGQGRTGELFF	TGTGCCAGCAGCCAGGGACAGGGGAGGACCGGGGAGCTGTTTTTT
TRBD2	many	TRBV4-2	TRBJ2-1	CASSQTDGLAGWVGEQFF	TGTGCCAGCAGCCAAACGGACGGACTAGCGGGATGGGTTGGTGAGCAGTTCTTC
TRBD2	many	TRBV29-1	TRBJ2-1	CSAVPGLAMEEGEQFF	TGCAGCGCAGTCCCGGGACTAGCGATGGAAGAGGGTGAGCAGTTCTTC
-	few	TRBV7-8	TRBJ1-1	CASSRRTANTEAFF	TGTGCCAGCAGCAGAAGGACGGCGAACACTGAAGCTTTCTTT
-	-	TRBV12-3/TRBV12-4	TRBJ2-6	CASSSRQSGANVLTF	TGTGCCAGCAGCTCCAGACAGTCTGGGGCCAACGTCCTGACTTTC
-	few	TRBV18	TRBJ2-3	CASSPNLNRGTDTQYF	TGTGCCAGCTCACCAAACTTGAACAGGGGCACAGATACGCAGTATTTT
-	many	TRBV28	TRBJ2-1	CASSADPWRGKYNEQFF	TGTGCCAGCAGTGCCGATCCTTGGCGCGGGAAATACAATGAGCAGTTCTTC
TRBD1	few	TRBV12-3/TRBV12-4	TRBJ1-1	CASSLRQGAGAFF	TGTGCCAGCAGTTTGCGACAGGGGGCTGGAGCTTTCTTT
-	few	TRBV20-1	TRBJ2-7	CSASSYEQYF	TGCAGTGCTTCTAGCTACGAGCAGTACTTC
-	few	TRBV20-1	TRBJ1-5	CSASSDTVYQPQHF	TGCAGTGCTAGTTCAGATACAGTTTATCAGCCCCAGCATTTT
TRBD2	few	TRBV15	TRBJ2-3	CATSSGGGIGGDTQYF	TGTGCCACCAGCAGTGGCGGGGGGATTGGCGGAGATACGCAGTATTTT
TRBD2	few	TRBV4-1	TRBJ2-3	CASSQGGWADTQYF	TGCGCCAGCAGCCAGGGGGGGTGGGCAGATACGCAGTATTTT
TRBD1	-	TRBV7-9	TRBJ2-7	CASSRNVQGEQYF	TGTGCCAGCAGCCGAAACGTACAGGGGGAGCAGTACTTC
-	-	TRBV30	TRBJ1-4	CAWGPTREKLFF	TGTGCCTGGGGACCCACGCGAGAAAAACTGTTTTTT
TRBD2	-	TRBV6-1	TRBJ2-3	CASRTRGTGTDTQYF	TGTGCCAGCAGGACGCGGGGGACTGGCACAGATACGCAGTATTTT
-	-	TRBV27	TRBJ2-7	CASSLARGSEQYF	TGTGCCAGCAGTTTAGCCAGGGGTTCCGAGCAGTACTTC
TRBD1	-	TRBV11-2	TRBJ2-7	CASSLRGTGNFEQYF	TGTGCCAGCAGCTTACGAGGGACAGGGAATTTTGAGCAGTACTTC
-	-	TRBV4-2	TRBJ2-2	CASSQEIPGTGELFF	TGTGCCAGCAGCCAAGAAATACCGGGAACCGGGGAGCTGTTTTTT
TRBD2	-	TRBV20-1	TRBJ2-3	CSAPSGGATDTQYF	TGCAGTGCTCCTAGCGGGGGAGCCACAGATACGCAGTATTTT
TRBD1	-	TRBV6-1	TRBJ1-5	CASRRTGSQPQHF	TGTGCCAGCAGGAGGACAGGGAGTCAGCCCCAGCATTTT